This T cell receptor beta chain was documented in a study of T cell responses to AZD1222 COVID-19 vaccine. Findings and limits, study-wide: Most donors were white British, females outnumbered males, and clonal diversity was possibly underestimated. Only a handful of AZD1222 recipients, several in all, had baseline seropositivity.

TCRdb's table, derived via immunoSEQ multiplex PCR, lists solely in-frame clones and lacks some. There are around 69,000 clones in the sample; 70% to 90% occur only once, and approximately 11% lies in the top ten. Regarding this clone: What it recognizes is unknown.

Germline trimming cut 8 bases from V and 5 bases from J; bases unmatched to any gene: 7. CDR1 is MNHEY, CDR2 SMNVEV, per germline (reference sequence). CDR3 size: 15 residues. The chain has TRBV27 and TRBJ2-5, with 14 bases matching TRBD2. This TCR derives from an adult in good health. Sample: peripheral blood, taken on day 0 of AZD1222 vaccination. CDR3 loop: CASQTSGGAVETQYF. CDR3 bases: TGTGCCAGCCAGACTAGCGGGGGGGCGGTTGAGACCCAGTACTTC.